The 31 T cell receptor beta chains below come from one sample, sequenced in a study of CD8 T cells in ankylosing spondylitis. TCRdb processed the 5' RACE reads anew with MiXCR; each CDR3 protein has one entry. The data show approximately 110,000 distinct CDR3 sequences, about 25% seen once. The sequenced material came from synovial fluid, either unsorted or a sorted T cell fraction (not recorded which). The source of these receptors is a male donor with ankylosing spondylitis.

This clonotype was observed a few times. The gene calls are TRBV12-3 or TRBV12-4 and TRBJ1-1; 7 nucleotides agree with TRBD1. This CDR3 has 15 amino acids. The J segment lost 3 bases and the V segment lost 7 bases, leaving 11 bases of the junction unmatched. CDR3 in amino acids: CASTLQGRLDTEAFF. DNA for the CDR3: TGTGCCAGCACCTTACAGGGGAGGTTGGACACTGAAGCTTTCTTT.

The rearrangement joins TRBV20-1 to TRBJ2-7; 11 bases are a match to TRBD2. The V gene end was trimmed by 1 base and the J gene end by 9 bases; junction bases not matched to a gene: 8. Germline CDR1 reads DFQATT; CDR2 reads SNEGSKA (reference sequence). This CDR3 comprises 14 residues. CDR3 residues: CSARGDSGRAWQYF. Here the CDR3 DNA reads TGCAGTGCTAGAGGTGATAGCGGGAGGGCCTGGCAGTACTTC.

This clonotype was observed a handful of times. CDR3 coding DNA: TGTGCCAGTAAACCCGCTAGCGGGTCGTACGAGCAGTACTTC. Protein: CASKPASGSYEQYF. This rearrangement joins TRBV6-1 to TRBJ2-7, with 8 bases identical to TRBD2. The CDR3 spans 14 residues. Germline CDR1 MNHNS, CDR2 SASEGT. Trimming cost V 9 bases and J 4 bases; bases outside gene matches: 11.

This clonotype was recorded a few times. This chain links TRBV20-1 with TRBJ2-5, with TRBD2 identical over 9 bases. Trimming cost V 5 bases and J 5 bases; bases outside gene matches: 12. The CDR3 loop spans 15 amino acids. From germline, CDR1 is DFQATT and CDR2 SNEGSKA (reference sequence). The CDR3 reads CSAHPGLATRETQYF. CDR3 DNA sequence: TGCAGTGCTCACCCGGGACTAGCCACCCGGGAGACCCAGTACTTC.

The chain is built from TRBV7-8 and TRBJ2-1; D is tentatively TRBD1 or TRBD2 (7 bases each). Germline assignment: CDR1 SGHVS and CDR2 FQNEAQ. This CDR3 is built from 13 residues. V was shortened by 1 base and J by 12 bases, with 13 bases between the two germline ends. The CDR3 reads CASSLGQGGAQFF. As DNA, the CDR3 is TGTGCCAGCAGCTTAGGGCAGGGGGGGGCGCAGTTCTTC.

This clonotype was found many times. The chain employs TRBV7-2 and TRBJ1-2; TRBD1 agrees at 8 bases. The trim removed 5 bases at V and 4 bases at J, leaving 9 bases unmatched. Looked up from germline, CDR1 is SGHTA and CDR2 is FQGNSA. The CDR3 runs 15 residues. The CDR3 is CASSPQTGERYGYTF. Written as DNA, the CDR3 is TGTGCCAGCAGCCCCCAGACAGGGGAACGCTATGGCTACACCTTC.

The chain uses TRBV5-1 and TRBJ2-5, with 12 bases that match TRBD2. Germline CDR1 SGHRS, CDR2 YFSETQ. V shed 4 bases, J shed 2 bases, and the junction held 9 bases outside the gene matches. CDR3 length: 17 residues. The CDR3 region is CASSRILAGGSQETQYF. In DNA form, the CDR3 reads TGCGCCAGCAGCCGGATACTAGCGGGAGGATCTCAAGAGACCCAGTACTTC.

The J gene is TRBJ2-7, the V gene TRBV7-2; TRBD2 aligns across 9 bases. The CDR3 contains 17 residues. Germline V CDR1 and CDR2: SGHTA, FQGNSA. The junction had 12 bases not matched to a gene; V was cut back by 4 bases and J by 2 bases. CDR3 in amino acids: CASSSIASGTTAYEQYF. CDR3 coding DNA: TGTGCCAGCAGCTCCATCGCTAGCGGGACGACGGCCTACGAGCAGTACTTC.

By frequency in the sample, this clonotype is medium-sized. The chain recombines TRBV7-2 with TRBJ2-7; D may be TRBD1 (6 bases). Germline V gene sequence: CDR1 SGHTA, CDR2 FQGNSA. The CDR3 length is 14 residues. Trimming stripped 3 bases from V and 2 bases from J, with 11 bases between. The CDR3 protein is CASSFVPGAYEQYF. The CDR3 DNA reads as TGTGCCAGCAGCTTCGTTCCAGGGGCCTACGAGCAGTACTTC.

This chain connects TRBV29-1 to TRBJ1-2; no clear D gene. The CDR3 covers 11 residues. Germline assignment: CDR1 SQVTM and CDR2 ANQGSEA. Trimming left V 5 bases short and J 0 bases short, with 4 bases between. This CDR3 reads CSVWANYGYTF. CDR3 nucleotides: TGCAGCGTTTGGGCTAACTATGGCTACACCTTC.

This clonotype was observed a few times. The chain links TRBV20-1 to TRBJ1-4, with TRBD1 matching 8 bases. This CDR3 is built from 13 residues. Losses at the gene ends were 5 bases for V and 8 bases for J; bases not matched to a gene: 7. Germline V CDR1 and CDR2: DFQATT, SNEGSKA (reference sequence). CDR3 in DNA: TGCAGTGCTGTGGACAGGGCAGAGGAAAAACTGTTTTTT. This codes for CSAVDRAEEKLFF.

In this sample, this clonotype turned up a few times. V usage is TRBV18 and J usage is TRBJ1-5; 8 bases map to TRBD1. The CDR3 has 17 residues. V gave up 3 bases and J gave up 0 bases; unmatched junction bases: 7. Looked up from germline, CDR1 is KGHSH and CDR2 is LQKENI. CDR3 coding DNA: TGTGCCAGCTCACCTACAGGGGGGGTTTATAGCAATCAGCCCCAGCATTTT. Translating gives CASSPTGGVYSNQPQHF. Looking up the rest from reference TRBV18 and TRBJ1-5 gives the full variable domain: NAGVMQNPRHLVRRRGQEARLRCSPMKGHSHVYWYRQLPEEGLKFMVYLQKENIIDESGMPKERFSAEFPKEGPSILRIQQVVRGDSAAYFCASSPTGGVYSNQPQHFGDGTRLSIL.

The J gene is TRBJ2-2, the V gene TRBV5-1, with 8 bases fitting TRBD2. The CDR3 contains 16 residues. Looked up from germline, CDR1 is SGHRS and CDR2 is YFSETQ. The V gene end was trimmed by 4 bases and the J gene end by 1 base; junction bases not matched to a gene: 6. The CDR3 bases are TGCGCCAGCAGCCAAGGACTAGCACAGAACACCGGGGAGCTGTTTTTT. It encodes CASSQGLAQNTGELFF.

The chain is built from TRBV3-1 and TRBJ1-3; D gene uncertain. CDR1 LGHDT and CDR2 YNNKEL come from the germline V gene (reference sequence). There are 15 residues in the CDR3. Trimming cost V 5 bases and J 2 bases, with 13 bases left between them. CDR3 DNA sequence: TGTGCCAGCAGCAGAGGCCTTATTACTGGAAACACCATATATTTT. The encoded protein is CASSRGLITGNTIYF.

As to this clonotype: Possible read error: a much larger clone is one base away. The rearrangement uses TRBV9 and TRBJ1-1; D unclear. The CDR3 extends over 13 amino acids. Germline CDR1 SGDLS, CDR2 YYNGEE. CDR3 in amino acids: CTSSGSVGTEAFF. The CDR3 region has the DNA TGTACCAGCAGCGGAAGTGTGGGCACTGAAGCTTTCTTT.

Only a few counts were recorded for this clonotype. The V and J genes are TRBV21-1 and TRBJ2-1; TRBD1, the D gene given by the table, was not confirmed from the DNA. TRBV21-1 is a pseudogene locus. The CDR3 runs 17 residues. The CDR3, as DNA: TGTGCCAGCAGCAGAACTTGCCGGGTAAGCCTTTACAATGAGCAGTTCTTC. Encoded protein: CASSRTCRVSLYNEQFF.

J is TRBJ2-3 and V is TRBV5-1; 7 nucleotides match TRBD1. In germline, CDR1 is SGHRS, CDR2 YFSETQ. J gave up 4 bases and V 4 bases, and 15 bases lay outside the gene matches. The CDR3 extends over 17 amino acids. Written as DNA, the CDR3 is TGCGCCAGCAGCCCACCTACCGGCAGGGGGTCATCAGATACGCAGTATTTT. It yields the protein CASSPPTGRGSSDTQYF.

Only a few counts were recorded for this clonotype. DNA for the CDR3: TGTGCCAGCCAGACAGGGAACAATCAGCCCCAGCATTTT. It encodes CASQTGNNQPQHF. The chain employs TRBV2 and TRBJ1-5, with 7 bases fitting TRBD1. The J segment lost 3 bases and the V segment lost 8 bases, leaving 4 bases of the junction unmatched. The CDR3 is 13 residues long. Germline V CDR1 and CDR2: SNHLY, FYNNEI.

This clonotype was seen at least ten times. The CDR3 DNA is TGTGCCAGCAGCGTTTTCACAGATACGCAGTATTTT. It encodes CASSVFTDTQYF. The V call is TRBV9, the J call TRBJ2-3, with D unresolved. V was clipped by 2 bases and J by 2 bases, with 3 bases between them. This CDR3 has 12 amino acids. Germline values: CDR1 SGDLS, CDR2 YYNGEE.

Only one count was recorded for this clonotype. The V and J genes are TRBV5-5 and TRBJ1-4; D gene uncertain. V lost 5 bases, J lost 12 bases, and 20 bases lay in between. CDR3 length equals 14 residues. CDR1 is SGHKS and CDR2 is YYEKEE in the germline V gene (reference sequence). DNA of the CDR3: TGTGCCAGCAGGCAGAGGGTGGCAGTGTCGGAACTGTTTTTT. Protein product: CASRQRVAVSELFF.

This clonotype has ten or more counts. CDR3 sequence: CASSDRSSGNTIYF. The CDR3 DNA reads TGTGCCAGCAGCGACAGGTCCTCTGGAAACACCATATATTTT. This chain uses TRBV12-3 or TRBV12-4 with TRBJ1-3, with D maybe TRBD1 (6 bases). The CDR3 is 14 residues long. The V end lost 6 bases, the J end lost 0 bases, and 9 bases lay between the germline ends.

The V call is TRBV6-2 or TRBV6-3, the J call TRBJ2-1; 9 bases agree with TRBD2. Trimming cost V 2 bases and J 9 bases; bases outside gene matches: 14. Germline loops: CDR1 MNHEY, CDR2 SVGEGT. The CDR3 is made up of 17 amino acids. CDR3 nucleotides: TGTGCCAGCAGTTACAGCCTAGCGGGATATATTGGCAGTGAGCAGTTCTTC. It translates to CASSYSLAGYIGSEQFF.

A few counts support this clonotype. The J gene is TRBJ1-1, the V gene TRBV7-8, with D tentatively TRBD1 (5 bases). CDR1 is SGHVS, CDR2 FQNEAQ, per germline. V lost 5 bases and J lost 0, with 13 bases in between. The CDR3 totals 15 residues. The CDR3 region has the DNA TGTGCCAGCAGCGCCGAGTGGGGGTTGAACACTGAAGCTTTCTTT. Translating it yields CASSAEWGLNTEAFF.

The chain has TRBV14 and TRBJ2-7; tentative D call: TRBD2 (5 bases). The CDR3 contains 16 residues. V lost 4 bases, J lost 5 bases, and 21 bases lay in between. CDR1 and CDR2 from the germline V gene are SGHDN and FVKESK. The CDR3 nucleotides are TGTGCCAGCAGCCTTGAAACTAGTCTCCTTAGAGACGAGCAGTACTTC. Protein sequence: CASSLETSLLRDEQYF.

This chain uses TRBV7-9 with TRBJ1-5; no clear D gene. V shed 4 bases and J shed 1 base, with 17 bases lying between them. Per the germline V gene, CDR1 is SEHNR and CDR2 is FQNEAQ (reference sequence). The length of the CDR3 is 17 residues. CDR3 sequence reads: CASSSDWTQESNQPQHF. CDR3 in DNA: TGTGCCAGCAGCTCCGACTGGACCCAGGAGAGCAATCAGCCCCAGCATTTT.

This clonotype has a count of ten or more. The J gene is TRBJ2-4, the V gene TRBV2; D is possibly TRBD2 (7 bases). Germline assignment: CDR1 SNHLY and CDR2 FYNNEI. Trimming took 4 bases from V and 2 from J, leaving 12 bases between them. The CDR3 extends over 15 amino acids. CDR3 amino acids: CASSAGGQTKNIQYF. In nucleotides, the CDR3 is TGTGCCAGCAGTGCCGGGGGGCAAACCAAAAACATTCAGTACTTC.

This clonotype was observed at least ten times. The rearrangement joins TRBV9 to TRBJ2-2; 7 bases fit TRBD1. From germline, CDR1 is SGDLS and CDR2 YYNGEE. With V trimmed by 4 bases and J by 1 base, 7 bases remained unmatched. The length of the CDR3 is 16 residues. DNA for the CDR3: TGTGCCAGCAGCCTACGACAGGGAATGAACACCGGGGAGCTGTTTTTT. This codes for CASSLRQGMNTGELFF.

As for this clonotype: Compared with germline, one end of the junction differs, possibly owing to a read error. The chain links TRBV6-6 to TRBJ2-2; D call uncertain. The CDR3 is 13 amino acids. In germline, CDR1 is MNHNY, CDR2 SVGAGI (reference sequence). In DNA, the CDR3 is TGTGCCAGCAGTTACTCGAACCCCGGGGAGCTGTTTTTT. As protein: CASSYSNPGELFF.

Only a few counts were recorded for this clonotype. The CDR3 region has the DNA TGTGCCAGCAGCTTAGAGGGGGTCACTGAAGCTTTCTTT. This codes for CASSLEGVTEAFF. The rearrangement joins TRBV7-9 to TRBJ1-1, with D perhaps matching TRBD1 (6 bases). The CDR3 consists of 13 residues. Trimming left V 1 base short and J 4 bases short, with 7 bases between. Germline V lookup: CDR1 SEHNR, CDR2 FQNEAQ (reference sequence). The full variable domain, completed using reference TRBV7-9 and TRBJ1-1, is DTGVSQNPRHKITKRGQNVTFRCDPISEHNRLYWYRQTLGQGPEFLTYFQNEAQLEKSRLLSDRFSAERPKGSFSTLEIQRTEQGDSAMYLCASSLEGVTEAFFGQGTRLTVV.

This clonotype has ten or more counts. J is TRBJ1-3 and V is TRBV7-2, with a possible D match to TRBD1 (6 bases). This CDR3 region has 16 residues. Germline V gene lookup returns CDR1 SGHTA and CDR2 FQGNSA. V dropped 5 bases and J dropped 0 bases, with 14 bases sitting between them. CDR3 loop: CASSIDRPGSGNTIYF. The CDR3 DNA follows: TGTGCCAGCAGCATCGACAGGCCCGGCTCTGGAAACACCATATATTTT. The full variable domain, with the rest looked up from reference TRBV7-2 and TRBJ1-3, is GAGVSQSPSNKVTEKGKDVELRCDPISGHTALYWYRQSLGQGLEFLIYFQGNSAPDKSGLPSDRFSAERTGGSVSTLTIQRTQQEDSAVYLCASSIDRPGSGNTIYFGEGSWLTVV.

The CDR3 nucleotides read TGCGCCAGCAGCTTTGGGCTAGGTAGGGATACGCAGTATTTT. It translates to CASSFGLGRDTQYF. The chain couples TRBV5-1 to TRBJ2-3; no clear D gene. Trimming shortened V by 2 bases and J by 6 bases, and 13 bases separated the two germline ends. Germline V gene lookup returns CDR1 SGHRS and CDR2 YFSETQ. This CDR3 has 14 residues.